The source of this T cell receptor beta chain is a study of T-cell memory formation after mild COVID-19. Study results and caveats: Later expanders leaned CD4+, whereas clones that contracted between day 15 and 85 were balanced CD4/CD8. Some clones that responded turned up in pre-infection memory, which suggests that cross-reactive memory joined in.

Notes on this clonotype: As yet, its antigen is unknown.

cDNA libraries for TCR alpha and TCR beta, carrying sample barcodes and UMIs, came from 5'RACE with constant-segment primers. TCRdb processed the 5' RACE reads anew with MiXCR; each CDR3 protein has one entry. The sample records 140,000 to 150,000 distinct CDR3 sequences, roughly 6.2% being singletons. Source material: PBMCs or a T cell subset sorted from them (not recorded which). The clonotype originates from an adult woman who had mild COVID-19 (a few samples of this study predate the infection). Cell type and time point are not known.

CDR3 DNA: TGCAGTGCTTCCCGACTGGTTATTAGCACAGATACGCAGTATTTT. It specifies CSASRLVISTDTQYF. The V call is TRBV20-1, the J call TRBJ2-3, with D unclear. Per the germline V gene, CDR1 is DFQATT and CDR2 is SNEGSKA (reference sequence). The CDR3 sequence is 15 residues long. Deletions cut 5 bases from V and 0 bases from J, with 15 bases between.